This T cell receptor (beta chain) was captured in a study of cytomegalovirus exposure and HLA in healthy donors. The overall study: Earlier work reported 95 million to 130 million unique TCR beta sequences from 180 million or so T cells.

This CDR3 has 15 residues. Germline CDR1 KGHSH, CDR2 LQKENI. The J segment lost 4 bases and the V segment lost 3 bases, leaving 5 bases of the junction unmatched. Primers included in the PCR were 60 Vbeta and 13 Jbeta primers. This table comes from immunoSEQ multiplex PCR, and its TCRdb copy is limited to in-frame clones, with some not included. The data contain approximately 98,000 clones, around 67% of them singletons. The study's findings and limits: Researchers reported in a later analysis that a missense DCLRE1C variant was tied to TCR beta V- and J-gene trimming. As a later analysis showed, several of the most significant clusters appeared to be linked to common viral pathogens.

This clone was found a few times. Its antigen remains unknown. V and J are TRBV18 and TRBJ2-3; 9 bases align to TRBD2. The clonotype comes from a male donor in good health and CMV-seronegative. Sequenced material: PBMCs. The CDR3 sequence is CASSPREGLSDTQYF. CDR3 nucleotide sequence: TGTGCCAGCTCACCGCGGGAGGGCTTATCAGATACGCAGTATTTT. The variable domain in full, completed from reference TRBV18 and TRBJ2-3, reads NAGVMQNPRHLVRRRGQEARLRCSPMKGHSHVYWYRQLPEEGLKFMVYLQKENIIDESGMPKERFSAEFPKEGPSILRIQQVVRGDSAAYFCASSPREGLSDTQYFGPGTRLTVL.